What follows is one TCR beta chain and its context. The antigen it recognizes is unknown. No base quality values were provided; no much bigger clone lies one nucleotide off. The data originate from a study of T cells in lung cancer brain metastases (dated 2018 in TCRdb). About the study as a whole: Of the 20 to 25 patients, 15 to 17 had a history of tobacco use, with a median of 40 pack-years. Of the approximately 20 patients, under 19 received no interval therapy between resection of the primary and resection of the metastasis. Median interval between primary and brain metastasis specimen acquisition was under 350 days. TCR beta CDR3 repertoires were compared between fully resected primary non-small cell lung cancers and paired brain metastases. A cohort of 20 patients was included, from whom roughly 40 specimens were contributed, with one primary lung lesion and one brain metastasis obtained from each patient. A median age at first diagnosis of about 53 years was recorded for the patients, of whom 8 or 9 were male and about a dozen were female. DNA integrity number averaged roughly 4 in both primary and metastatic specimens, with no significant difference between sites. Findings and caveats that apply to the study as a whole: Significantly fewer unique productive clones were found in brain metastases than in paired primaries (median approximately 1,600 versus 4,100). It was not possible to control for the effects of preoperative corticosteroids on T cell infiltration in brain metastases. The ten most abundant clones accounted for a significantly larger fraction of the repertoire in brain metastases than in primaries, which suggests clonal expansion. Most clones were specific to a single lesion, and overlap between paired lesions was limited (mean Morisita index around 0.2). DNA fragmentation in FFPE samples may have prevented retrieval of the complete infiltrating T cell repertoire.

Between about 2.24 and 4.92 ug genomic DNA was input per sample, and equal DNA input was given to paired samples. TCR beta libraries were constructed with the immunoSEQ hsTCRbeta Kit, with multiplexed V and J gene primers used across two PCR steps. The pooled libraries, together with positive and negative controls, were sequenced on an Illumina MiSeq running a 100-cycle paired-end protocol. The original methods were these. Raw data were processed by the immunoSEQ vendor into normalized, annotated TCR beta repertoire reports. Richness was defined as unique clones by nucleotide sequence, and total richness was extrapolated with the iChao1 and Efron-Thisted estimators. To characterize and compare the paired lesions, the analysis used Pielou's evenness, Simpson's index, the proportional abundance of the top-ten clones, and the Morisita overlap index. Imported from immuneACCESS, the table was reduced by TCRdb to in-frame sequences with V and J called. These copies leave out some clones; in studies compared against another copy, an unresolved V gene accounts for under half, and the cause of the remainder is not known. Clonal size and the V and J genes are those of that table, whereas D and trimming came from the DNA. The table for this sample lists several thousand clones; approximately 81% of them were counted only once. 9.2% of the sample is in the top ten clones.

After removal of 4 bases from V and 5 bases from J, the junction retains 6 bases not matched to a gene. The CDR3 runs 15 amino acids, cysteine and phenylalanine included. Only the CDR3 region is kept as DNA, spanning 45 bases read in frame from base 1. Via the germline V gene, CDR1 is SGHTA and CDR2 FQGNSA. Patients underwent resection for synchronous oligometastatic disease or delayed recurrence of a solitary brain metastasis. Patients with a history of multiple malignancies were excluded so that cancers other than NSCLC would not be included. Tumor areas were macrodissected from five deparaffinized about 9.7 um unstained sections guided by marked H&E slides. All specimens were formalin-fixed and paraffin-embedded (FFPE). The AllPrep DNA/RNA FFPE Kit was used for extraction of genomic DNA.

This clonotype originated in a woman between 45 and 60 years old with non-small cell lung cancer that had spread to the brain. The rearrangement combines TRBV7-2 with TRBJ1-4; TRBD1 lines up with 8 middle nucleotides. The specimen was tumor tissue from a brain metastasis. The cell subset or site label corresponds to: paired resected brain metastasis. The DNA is TGTGCCAGCAGCTCGGACAGGGCATTGAATGAAAAACTGTTTTTT. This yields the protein CASSSDRALNEKLFF. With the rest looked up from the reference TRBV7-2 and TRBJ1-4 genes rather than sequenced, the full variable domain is GAGVSQSPSNKVTEKGKDVELRCDPISGHTALYWYRQSLGQGLEFLIYFQGNSAPDKSGLPSDRFSAERTGGSVSTLTIQRTQQEDSAVYLCASSSDRALNEKLFFGSGTQLSVL.